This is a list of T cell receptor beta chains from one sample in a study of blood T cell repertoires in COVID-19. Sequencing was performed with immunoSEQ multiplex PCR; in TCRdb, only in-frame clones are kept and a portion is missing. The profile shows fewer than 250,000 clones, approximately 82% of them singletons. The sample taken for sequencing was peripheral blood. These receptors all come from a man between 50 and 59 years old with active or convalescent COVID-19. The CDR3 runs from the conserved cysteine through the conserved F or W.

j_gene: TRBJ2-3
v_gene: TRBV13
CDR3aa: CASSPAGTGGLDTQYF

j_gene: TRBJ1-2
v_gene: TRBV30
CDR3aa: CAWSTGQGFYYGYTF

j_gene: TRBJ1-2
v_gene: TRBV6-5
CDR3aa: CASSRQGPAGYTF

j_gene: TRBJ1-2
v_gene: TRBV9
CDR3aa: CASSPQEGSGYTF

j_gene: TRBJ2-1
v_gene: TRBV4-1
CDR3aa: CASSQIRQGGRYEQFF

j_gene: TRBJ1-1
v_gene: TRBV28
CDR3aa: CASRQGWMNTEAFF

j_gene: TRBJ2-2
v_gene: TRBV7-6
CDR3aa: CASRRGRNTGELFF

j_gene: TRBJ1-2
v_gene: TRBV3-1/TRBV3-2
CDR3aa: CASSLGTVNYGYTF

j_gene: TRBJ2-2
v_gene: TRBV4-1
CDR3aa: CASSQPAGTNTGELFF

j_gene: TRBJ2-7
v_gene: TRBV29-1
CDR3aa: CSVGRDFYEQYF

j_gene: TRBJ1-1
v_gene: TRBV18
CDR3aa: CASSQARGAEAFF

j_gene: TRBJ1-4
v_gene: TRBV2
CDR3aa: CASSTSRGRTNEKLFF

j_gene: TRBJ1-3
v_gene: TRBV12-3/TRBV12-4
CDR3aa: CASSLRRRNTIYF

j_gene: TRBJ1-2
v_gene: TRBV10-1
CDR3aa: CASRSGTGPPNYGYTF

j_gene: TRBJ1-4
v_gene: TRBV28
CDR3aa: CASSFGPNEKLFF

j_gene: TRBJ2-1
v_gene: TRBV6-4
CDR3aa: CASNRGLTNEQFF

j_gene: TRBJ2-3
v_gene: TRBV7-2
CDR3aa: CASSAGLSPDTQYF

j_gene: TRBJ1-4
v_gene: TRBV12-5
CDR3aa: CASGLVAEKLFF

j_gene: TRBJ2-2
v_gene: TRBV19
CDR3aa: CAAGTSGSSPIRRAGELFF

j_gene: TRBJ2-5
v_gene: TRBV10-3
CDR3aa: CAISGPGLAGGVGETQYF

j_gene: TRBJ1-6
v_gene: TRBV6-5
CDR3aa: CASSSDRANSPLHF

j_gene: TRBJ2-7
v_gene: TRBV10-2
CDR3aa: CASRTHRDRAEQYF

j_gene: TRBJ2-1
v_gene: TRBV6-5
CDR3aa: CASRVVAGNEQFF

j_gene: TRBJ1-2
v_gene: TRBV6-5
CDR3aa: CASKAGQGAGYGYTF

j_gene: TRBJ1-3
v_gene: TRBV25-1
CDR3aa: CASSELDRGGNTIYF

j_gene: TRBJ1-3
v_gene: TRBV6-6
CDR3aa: CAILTNLQGYTIYF

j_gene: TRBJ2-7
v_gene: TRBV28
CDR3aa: CASSFPWTSGSFTYEQYF

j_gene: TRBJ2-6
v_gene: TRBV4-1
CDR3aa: CASSRAGASGANVLTF

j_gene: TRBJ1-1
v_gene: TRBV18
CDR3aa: CASSPQPNTEAFF

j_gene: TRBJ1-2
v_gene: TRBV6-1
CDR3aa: CASSEAAGSLEHGYTF

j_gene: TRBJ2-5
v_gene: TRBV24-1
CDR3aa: CATSDNLRQSQETQYF

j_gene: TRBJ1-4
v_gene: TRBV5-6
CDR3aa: CASSLGTEGKLFF

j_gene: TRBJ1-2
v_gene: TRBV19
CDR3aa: CASSIRPGDYGYTF

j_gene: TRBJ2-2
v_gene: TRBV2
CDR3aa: CASSARDTGELFF

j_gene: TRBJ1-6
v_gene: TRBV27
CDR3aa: CASRIREGPGSPLHF

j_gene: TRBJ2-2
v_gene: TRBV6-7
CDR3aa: CASSPPGLAGVRELFF

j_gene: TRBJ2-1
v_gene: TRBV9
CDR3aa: CASSFRLAGEQFF

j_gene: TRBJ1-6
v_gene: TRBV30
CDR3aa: CAWSPGTGRNSPLHF

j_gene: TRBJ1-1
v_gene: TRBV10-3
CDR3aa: CAISETLTEAFF

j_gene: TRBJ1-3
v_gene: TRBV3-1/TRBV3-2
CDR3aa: CASSQARVVGNTIYF

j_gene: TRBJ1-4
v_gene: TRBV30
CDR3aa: CAWNRDRGREKLFF

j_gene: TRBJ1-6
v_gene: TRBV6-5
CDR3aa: CASSRGTGASPLHF

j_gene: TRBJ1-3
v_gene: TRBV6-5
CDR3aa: CASRREALSGNTIYF

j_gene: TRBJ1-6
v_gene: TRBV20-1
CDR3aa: CSASNGVTIGSPLHF

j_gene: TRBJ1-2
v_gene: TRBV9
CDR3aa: CASSSAAGTAFIYGYTF

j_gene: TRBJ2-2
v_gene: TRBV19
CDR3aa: CASSIGRGFGELFF

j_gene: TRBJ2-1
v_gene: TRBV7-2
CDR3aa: CASSFRDRDFREQFF

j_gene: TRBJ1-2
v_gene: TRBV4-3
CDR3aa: CASSQRQGLGYTF

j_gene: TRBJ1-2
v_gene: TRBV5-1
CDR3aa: CASSYKRTASASSNYGYTF

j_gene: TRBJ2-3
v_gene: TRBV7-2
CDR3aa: CASSRVASSGGRTDTQYF

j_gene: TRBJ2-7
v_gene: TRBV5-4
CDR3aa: CASSLPSGRADEQYF

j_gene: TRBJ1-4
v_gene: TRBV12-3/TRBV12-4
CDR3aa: CASSLREKLFF

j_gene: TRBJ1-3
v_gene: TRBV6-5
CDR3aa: CASSSRSGGAGNTIYF

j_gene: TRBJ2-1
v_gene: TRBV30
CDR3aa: CAWSLWPTSGGQKSSYNEQFF

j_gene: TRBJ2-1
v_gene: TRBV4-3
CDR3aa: CASSHSSRGSWHEQFF

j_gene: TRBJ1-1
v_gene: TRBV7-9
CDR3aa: CASSLGTGGPGEAFF

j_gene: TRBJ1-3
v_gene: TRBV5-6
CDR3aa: CASSLAVVSGNTIYF